This entry concerns a single TCR beta chain. Its antigen is not identified. This table comes from immunoSEQ multiplex PCR, and its TCRdb copy is limited to in-frame clones, with some not included. The repertoire includes 35,000 or so clones, roughly 72% of them detected once, and roughly 25% sits in the top ten. This CDR3 is built from 13 residues. Germline CDR1 GTSNPN, CDR2 SVGIG (reference sequence). V shed 0 bases and J shed 1 base, with 5 bases lying between them. The sample is drawn from a study of OX40 agonist ivuxolimab in advanced cancers. Looking at the study overall: Aged roughly 23 to 85 with a mean of about 63 years, they were approximately 79% male. The study, taken as a whole, reports: Expanded clones belonging to CD8+ T cells outnumbered, on average, those of CD4+. Circulating CD4+ and CD8+ T cells showed clonal expansion by week 6 at 0.1 to 3.0 mg/kg. Some patients without response likewise showed low normalized clonal expansion.

The rearrangement uses TRBV30 and TRBJ2-3, with D possibly being TRBD1 (5 bases). This TCR derives from an adult with an advanced solid tumor such as melanoma, head and neck, liver or kidney cancer. The input for sequencing was CD4+ or CD8+ T cells sorted from blood, taken in a trial of the OX40 agonist ivuxolimab. The CDR3 DNA reads as TGTGCCTGGAGTGTAGGGGGCACAGATACGCAGTATTTT. Translating it yields CAWSVGGTDTQYF.